This is a list of T cell receptor beta chains from one sample in a study of cytomegalovirus exposure and HLA in healthy donors. TCRdb's copy holds only in-frame clones and misses some; the assay was immunoSEQ multiplex PCR. The sample lists 89,000 or so clones; approximately 85% were seen once. Material for sequencing was PBMCs. These receptors were obtained from a woman between 18 and 30 years old in good health and CMV-seropositive. Each CDR3 is given with its conserved first and last residue. The D gene is left open where the match is weak. Not all rows give a size; the values are once, few, many and, for expanded clones, a class.

V: TRBV6-1
D: .
J: TRBJ2-6
size: many
CDR3: CASSEEGAGANVLTF
DNA: TGTGCCAGCAGTGAAGAGGGGGCTGGGGCCAACGTCCTGACTTTC

V: TRBV7-8
D: .
J: TRBJ1-5
size: .
CDR3: CASRTGNQPQHF
DNA: TGTGCCAGCCGGACAGGCAATCAGCCCCAGCATTTT

V: TRBV27
D: .
J: TRBJ1-6
size: .
CDR3: CASSLSTGNSPLHF
DNA: TGTGCCAGCAGTTTAAGTACAGGGAATTCACCCCTCCACTTT

V: TRBV16
D: TRBD1
J: TRBJ1-1
size: once
CDR3: CASSPLGTGTNTEAFF
DNA: TGTGCCAGCAGCCCGTTGGGGACAGGGACGAACACTGAAGCTTTCTTT

V: TRBV15
D: .
J: TRBJ2-1
size: .
CDR3: CATSRVEAEQFF
DNA: TGTGCCACCAGCAGAGTGGAGGCTGAGCAGTTCTTC

V: TRBV15
D: .
J: TRBJ1-5
size: .
CDR3: CATSRGQSNQPQHF
DNA: TGTGCCACCAGCAGAGGACAGTCTAATCAGCCCCAGCATTTT

V: TRBV7-9
D: TRBD1
J: TRBJ2-5
size: once
CDR3: CASSQRQGQETQYF
DNA: TGTGCCAGCAGTCAGAGACAGGGGCAAGAGACCCAGTACTTC

V: TRBV15
D: .
J: TRBJ2-5
size: .
CDR3: CATSRGSLGETQYF
DNA: TGTGCCACCAGCCGAGGCAGTCTTGGAGAGACCCAGTACTTC

V: TRBV30
D: .
J: TRBJ2-1
size: few
CDR3: CAWAYSGNEQFF
DNA: TGTGCCTGGGCTTACTCAGGCAATGAGCAGTTCTTC

V: TRBV5-1
D: TRBD1
J: TRBJ2-7
size: .
CDR3: CASSLQLQGDEQYF
DNA: TGCGCCAGCAGCCTCCAACTCCAGGGGGACGAGCAGTACTTC

V: TRBV7-9
D: .
J: TRBJ2-3
size: .
CDR3: CASSYRPGGRGDTQYF
DNA: TGTGCCAGCAGCTACCGACCAGGGGGGCGCGGAGATACGCAGTATTTT

V: TRBV7-8
D: .
J: TRBJ2-5
size: .
CDR3: CASSLSRSGQETQYF
DNA: TGTGCCAGCAGCTTAAGTCGTAGCGGTCAAGAGACCCAGTACTTC

V: TRBV4-1
D: .
J: TRBJ2-5
size: .
CDR3: CASSQDPRAETQYF
DNA: TGCGCCAGCAGCCAAGATCCCAGGGCCGAGACCCAGTACTTC

V: TRBV6-1
D: TRBD1
J: TRBJ2-7
size: few
CDR3: CAMDRGVGDREQYF
DNA: TGTGCCATGGACAGGGGCGTCGGGGATCGCGAGCAGTACTTC

V: TRBV4-1
D: TRBD2
J: TRBJ2-1
size: .
CDR3: CASSLLLAGGENEQFF
DNA: TGCGCCAGCAGCCTACTTTTAGCGGGAGGGGAGAATGAGCAGTTCTTC

V: TRBV10-3
D: .
J: TRBJ1-5
size: .
CDR3: CAISESLVQGSFMPQHF
DNA: TGTGCCATCAGTGAGTCGCTGGTACAGGGTAGCTTCATGCCCCAGCATTTT

V: TRBV6-1
D: .
J: TRBJ1-1
size: .
CDR3: CASRMDRLNTEAFF
DNA: TGTGCCAGCAGGATGGACAGACTGAACACTGAAGCTTTCTTT

V: TRBV11-2
D: .
J: TRBJ1-1
size: once
CDR3: CASSLAAGTITEAFF
DNA: TGTGCCAGCAGCTTAGCCGCTGGGACAATCACTGAAGCTTTCTTT

V: TRBV4-1
D: TRBD2
J: TRBJ2-1
size: .
CDR3: CASSQNLAGGPYNEQFF
DNA: TGCGCCAGCAGCCAGAACTTAGCGGGAGGACCCTACAATGAGCAGTTCTTC

V: TRBV5-4
D: .
J: TRBJ2-4
size: .
CDR3: CASSLEQGKAKNIQYF
DNA: TGTGCCAGCAGCTTGGAACAGGGAAAAGCCAAAAACATTCAGTACTTC

V: TRBV27
D: .
J: TRBJ2-6
size: .
CDR3: CASSSPAGANVLTF
DNA: TGTGCCAGCAGTTCCCCTGCTGGGGCCAACGTCCTGACTTTC

V: TRBV10-3
D: TRBD2
J: TRBJ2-7
size: .
CDR3: CAISGTSGNGNHEQYF
DNA: TGTGCCATCAGTGGGACTAGCGGGAACGGTAACCACGAGCAGTACTTC

V: TRBV27
D: TRBD2
J: TRBJ2-7
size: once
CDR3: CASSLSTGLAYEQYF
DNA: TGTGCCAGCAGTTTATCAACAGGACTAGCCTACGAGCAGTACTTC

V: TRBV4-1
D: TRBD1
J: TRBJ2-3
size: .
CDR3: CASSQSGGQGDTQYF
DNA: TGCGCCAGCAGCCAATCTGGGGGACAGGGTGATACGCAGTATTTT

V: TRBV10-3
D: .
J: TRBJ1-4
size: once
CDR3: CAISPLQGANEKLFF
DNA: TGTGCCATCAGTCCCTTACAGGGCGCTAATGAAAAACTGTTTTTT

V: TRBV2
D: TRBD1
J: TRBJ2-3
size: once
CDR3: CAGRTDRGQTDTQYF
DNA: TGTGCCGGCCGCACGGACAGGGGGCAAACAGATACGCAGTATTTT

V: TRBV7-2
D: TRBD1
J: TRBJ1-5
size: .
CDR3: CASSYRQGTQPQHF
DNA: TGTGCCAGCAGCTACAGACAGGGGACTCAGCCCCAGCATTTT

V: TRBV27
D: TRBD1
J: TRBJ1-2
size: .
CDR3: CASSASTGGVKGYTF
DNA: TGTGCCAGCAGTGCATCTACAGGGGGGGTAAAAGGCTACACCTTC

V: TRBV6-1
D: TRBD1
J: TRBJ2-7
size: .
CDR3: CASSVQGDYEQYF
DNA: TGTGCCAGCAGCGTTCAGGGGGACTACGAGCAGTACTTC

V: TRBV15
D: TRBD1
J: TRBJ2-6
size: few
CDR3: CATSLGTGGSNVLTF
DNA: TGTGCCACCAGCCTCGGGACAGGGGGGTCCAACGTCCTGACTTTC

V: TRBV12-1
D: .
J: TRBJ1-6
size: .
CDR3: CASSREGGHPVNSPLHF
DNA: TGTGCCAGCAGCCGGGAGGGGGGCCACCCTGTAAATTCACCCCTCCACTTT

V: TRBV5-1
D: TRBD2
J: TRBJ2-1
size: .
CDR3: CASSLDTSGRATEGNEQFF
DNA: TGCGCCAGCAGCTTGGATACTAGCGGGAGGGCCACAGAAGGCAATGAGCAGTTCTTC

V: TRBV7-2
D: .
J: TRBJ2-3
size: .
CDR3: CASSLVRGSTDTQYF
DNA: TGTGCCAGCAGCTTAGTCAGGGGCAGTACAGATACGCAGTATTTT

V: TRBV18
D: .
J: TRBJ2-5
size: .
CDR3: CASSPASAQETQYF
DNA: TGTGCCAGCTCCCCGGCCAGCGCGCAAGAGACCCAGTACTTC

V: TRBV15
D: .
J: TRBJ1-2
size: .
CDR3: CATSPRENYGYTF
DNA: TGTGCCACCAGCCCACGAGAAAACTATGGCTACACCTTC

V: TRBV4-1
D: TRBD1
J: TRBJ1-5
size: .
CDR3: CASSPRTGLSNQPQHF
DNA: TGCGCCAGCAGCCCCCGGACAGGGCTCAGCAATCAGCCCCAGCATTTT

V: TRBV6-1
D: .
J: TRBJ2-6
size: once
CDR3: CASTRSSGANVLTF
DNA: TGTGCCAGCACTAGGAGCTCTGGGGCCAACGTCCTGACTTTC

V: TRBV10-3
D: TRBD1
J: TRBJ1-1
size: .
CDR3: CAISEAAGGLNTEAFF
DNA: TGTGCCATCAGTGAGGCGGCAGGGGGCCTGAACACTGAAGCTTTCTTT

V: TRBV6-5
D: .
J: TRBJ1-1
size: .
CDR3: CASSYSSHRLNTEAFF
DNA: TGTGCCAGCAGTTACTCGTCACATCGCCTGAACACTGAAGCTTTCTTT

V: TRBV28
D: .
J: TRBJ1-6
size: .
CDR3: CASSHTPNSPLHF
DNA: TGTGCCAGCAGCCACACACCGAATTCACCCCTCCACTTT

V: TRBV28
D: .
J: TRBJ1-2
size: .
CDR3: CASEGGLPNYGYTF
DNA: TGTGCCAGCGAGGGGGGGCTACCTAACTATGGCTACACCTTC

V: TRBV10-2
D: TRBD2
J: TRBJ2-7
size: .
CDR3: CASRPGTSGAYEQYF
DNA: TGCGCCAGCAGGCCCGGGACTAGCGGGGCCTACGAGCAGTACTTC

V: TRBV5-1
D: .
J: TRBJ2-1
size: .
CDR3: CASSIQGNNEQFF
DNA: TGCGCCAGCAGCATTCAGGGTAACAATGAGCAGTTCTTC

V: TRBV9
D: .
J: TRBJ2-5
size: .
CDR3: CASSVDIARETQYF
DNA: TGTGCCAGCAGCGTAGATATAGCGCGAGAGACCCAGTACTTC

V: TRBV6-6
D: TRBD2
J: TRBJ2-7
size: .
CDR3: CASHFGNREAEQYF
DNA: TGTGCCAGTCACTTTGGAAACCGGGAGGCCGAGCAGTACTTC

V: TRBV2
D: TRBD1
J: TRBJ2-6
size: .
CDR3: CASSKTGGSGANVLTF
DNA: TGTGCCAGCAGTAAAACAGGGGGCTCTGGGGCCAACGTCCTGACTTTC

V: TRBV7-8
D: TRBD1
J: TRBJ1-4
size: .
CDR3: CASSLRTGATNEKLFF
DNA: TGTGCCAGCAGCTTACGGACAGGGGCGACTAATGAAAAACTGTTTTTT

V: TRBV27
D: .
J: TRBJ2-7
size: .
CDR3: CASSSRRNGVEQYF
DNA: TGTGCCAGCAGTTCGCGGAGGAATGGGGTCGAGCAGTACTTC

V: TRBV5-4
D: .
J: TRBJ2-2
size: many
CDR3: CATRRRGSNTGELFF
DNA: TGTGCCACCCGGAGGAGGGGTTCGAACACCGGGGAGCTGTTTTTT

V: TRBV20-1
D: .
J: TRBJ2-7
size: .
CDR3: CSGRTSYEQYF
DNA: TGCAGTGGGAGGACCTCCTACGAGCAGTACTTC

V: TRBV25-1
D: TRBD1
J: TRBJ1-4
size: .
CDR3: CASSDRQGSNEKLFF
DNA: TGTGCCAGCAGTGATCGACAGGGGAGTAATGAAAAACTGTTTTTT

V: TRBV23-1
D: TRBD1
J: TRBJ1-4
size: .
CDR3: CASSQSGQGATNEKLFF
DNA: TGCGCCAGCAGTCAATCGGGGCAGGGGGCAACTAATGAAAAACTGTTTTTT

V: TRBV6-1
D: .
J: TRBJ1-2
size: .
CDR3: CASSETDNYGYTF
DNA: TGTGCCAGCAGTGAAACAGACAACTATGGCTACACCTTC

V: TRBV19
D: .
J: TRBJ1-5
size: few
CDR3: CASKSNAGAGPQHF
DNA: TGTGCCAGTAAAAGCAATGCGGGGGCTGGGCCCCAGCATTTT